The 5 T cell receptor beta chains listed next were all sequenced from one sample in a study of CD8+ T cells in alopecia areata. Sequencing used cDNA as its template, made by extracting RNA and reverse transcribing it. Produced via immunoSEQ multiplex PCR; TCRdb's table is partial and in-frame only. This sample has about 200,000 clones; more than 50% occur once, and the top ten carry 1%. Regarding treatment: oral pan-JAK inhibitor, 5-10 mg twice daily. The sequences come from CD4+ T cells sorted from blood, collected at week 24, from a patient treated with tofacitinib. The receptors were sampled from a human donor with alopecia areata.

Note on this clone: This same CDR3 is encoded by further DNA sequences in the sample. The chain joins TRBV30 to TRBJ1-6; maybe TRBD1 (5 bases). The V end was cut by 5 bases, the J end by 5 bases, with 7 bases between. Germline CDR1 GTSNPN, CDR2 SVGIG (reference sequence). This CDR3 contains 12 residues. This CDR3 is CAWGTDNSPLHF. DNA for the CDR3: TGTGCCTGGGGGACCGATAATTCACCCCTCCACTTT.

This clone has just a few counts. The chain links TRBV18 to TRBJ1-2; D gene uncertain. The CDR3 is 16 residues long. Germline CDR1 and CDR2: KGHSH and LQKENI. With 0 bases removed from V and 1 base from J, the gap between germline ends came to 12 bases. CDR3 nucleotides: TGTGCCAGCTCACCACCTCAGACACACTTTAACTATGGCTACACCTTC. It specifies CASSPPQTHFNYGYTF. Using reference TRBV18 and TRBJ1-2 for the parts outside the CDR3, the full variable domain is NAGVMQNPRHLVRRRGQEARLRCSPMKGHSHVYWYRQLPEEGLKFMVYLQKENIIDESGMPKERFSAEFPKEGPSILRIQQVVRGDSAAYFCASSPPQTHFNYGYTFGSGTRLTVV.

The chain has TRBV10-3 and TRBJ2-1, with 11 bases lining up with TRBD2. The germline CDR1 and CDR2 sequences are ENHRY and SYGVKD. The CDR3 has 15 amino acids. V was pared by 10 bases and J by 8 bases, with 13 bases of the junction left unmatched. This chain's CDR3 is CATASRLAGRDEQFF. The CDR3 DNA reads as TGTGCCACCGCCTCTCGACTAGCGGGAAGGGATGAGCAGTTCTTC.

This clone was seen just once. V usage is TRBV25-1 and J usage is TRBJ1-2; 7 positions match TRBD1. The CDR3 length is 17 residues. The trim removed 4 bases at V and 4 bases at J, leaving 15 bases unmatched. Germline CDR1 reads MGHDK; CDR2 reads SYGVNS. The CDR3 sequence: CASSARDRGLTPYGYTF. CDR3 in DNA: TGTGCCAGCAGTGCCCGGGACAGAGGCCTTACCCCCTATGGCTACACCTTC.

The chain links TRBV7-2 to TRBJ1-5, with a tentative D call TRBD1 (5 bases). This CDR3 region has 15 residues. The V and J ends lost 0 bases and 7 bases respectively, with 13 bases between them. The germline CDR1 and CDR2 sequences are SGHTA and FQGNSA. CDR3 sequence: CASSLAQGGGQPQHF. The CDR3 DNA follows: TGTGCCAGCAGCTTAGCGCAGGGCGGAGGGCAGCCCCAGCATTTT.